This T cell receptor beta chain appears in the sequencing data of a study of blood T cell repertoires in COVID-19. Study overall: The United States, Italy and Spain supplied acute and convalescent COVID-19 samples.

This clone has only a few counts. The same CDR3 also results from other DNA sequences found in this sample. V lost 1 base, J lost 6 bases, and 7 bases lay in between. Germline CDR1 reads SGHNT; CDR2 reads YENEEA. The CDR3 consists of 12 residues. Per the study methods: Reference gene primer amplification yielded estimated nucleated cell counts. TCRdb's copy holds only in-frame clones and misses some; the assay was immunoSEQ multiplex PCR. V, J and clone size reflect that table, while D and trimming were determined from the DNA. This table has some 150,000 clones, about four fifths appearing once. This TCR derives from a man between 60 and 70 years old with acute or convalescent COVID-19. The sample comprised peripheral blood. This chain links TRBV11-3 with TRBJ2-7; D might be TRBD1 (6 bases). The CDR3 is CASSLGGGEQYF. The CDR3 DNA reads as TGTGCCAGCAGCTTAGGAGGGGGCGAGCAGTACTTC.